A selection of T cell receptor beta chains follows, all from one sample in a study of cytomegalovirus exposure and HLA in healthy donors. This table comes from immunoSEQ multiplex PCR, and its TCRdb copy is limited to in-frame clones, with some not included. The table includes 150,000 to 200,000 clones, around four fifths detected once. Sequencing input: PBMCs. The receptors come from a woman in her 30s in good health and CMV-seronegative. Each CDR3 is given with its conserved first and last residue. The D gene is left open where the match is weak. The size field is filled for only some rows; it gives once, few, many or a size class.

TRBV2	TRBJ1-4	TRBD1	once	CASMLRTGEKLFF	TGTGCCAGCATGCTCCGGACAGGTGAAAAACTGTTTTTT
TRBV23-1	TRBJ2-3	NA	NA	CASSQSDKVHTDTQYF	TGCGCCAGCAGTCAATCGGACAAAGTTCACACAGATACGCAGTATTTT
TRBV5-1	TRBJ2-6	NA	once	CASSFRSGANVLTF	TGCGCCAGCAGCTTCAGGTCTGGGGCCAACGTCCTGACTTTC
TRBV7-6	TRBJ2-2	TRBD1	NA	CASSVQGATGELFF	TGTGCCAGCAGCGTACAGGGGGCTACCGGGGAGCTGTTTTTT
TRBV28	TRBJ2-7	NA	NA	CASTLGGTQNYEQYF	TGTGCCAGCACCCTAGGGGGAACGCAAAACTACGAGCAGTACTTC
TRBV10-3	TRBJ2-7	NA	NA	CAISAGDSYEQYF	TGTGCCATCAGTGCCGGGGACTCCTACGAGCAGTACTTC
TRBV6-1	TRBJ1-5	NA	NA	CASSEAAVINSNQPQHF	TGTGCCAGCAGTGAAGCGGCGGTGATTAATAGCAATCAGCCCCAGCATTTT
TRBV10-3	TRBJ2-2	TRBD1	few	CAISDPGGRTGELFF	TGTGCCATCAGTGATCCAGGGGGTCGCACCGGGGAGCTGTTTTTT
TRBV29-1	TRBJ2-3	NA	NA	CSVAGFGGTDTQYF	TGCAGCGTCGCGGGGTTTGGGGGCACAGATACGCAGTATTTT
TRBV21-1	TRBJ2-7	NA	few	CASSKGIGQAGSYEQYF	TGTGCCAGCAGCAAGGGAATAGGACAGGCAGGCTCCTACGAGCAGTACTTC
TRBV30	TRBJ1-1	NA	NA	CAWRASGNTEAFF	TGTGCCTGGAGGGCCTCAGGGAACACTGAAGCTTTCTTT
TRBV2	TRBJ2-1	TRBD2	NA	CASSSIRGLAGLSSYNEQFF	TGTGCCAGCAGTTCTATCCGGGGACTAGCGGGGCTGAGCTCCTACAATGAGCAGTTCTTC
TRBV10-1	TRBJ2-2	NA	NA	CASSPNTGELFF	TGCGCCAGCAGCCCTAACACCGGGGAGCTGTTTTTT
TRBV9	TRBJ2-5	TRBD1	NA	CASSPGQGILMETQYF	TGTGCCAGCAGCCCCGGACAGGGCATACTAATGGAGACCCAGTACTTC
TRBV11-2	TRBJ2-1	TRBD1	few	CASSFSTTGQGASRNEQFF	TGTGCCAGCAGCTTTTCGACTACGGGACAGGGAGCCTCTCGAAATGAGCAGTTCTTC
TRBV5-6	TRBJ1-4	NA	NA	CASSLMTDSNEKLFF	TGTGCCAGCAGCTTGATGACGGACAGTAATGAAAAACTGTTTTTT
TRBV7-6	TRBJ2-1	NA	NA	CASSASFDNEQFF	TGTGCCAGCAGCGCTAGTTTCGACAATGAGCAGTTCTTC
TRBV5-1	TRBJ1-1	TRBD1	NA	CASSFRTGVGTEAFF	TGCGCCAGCAGCTTTCGGACAGGGGTAGGGACTGAAGCTTTCTTT
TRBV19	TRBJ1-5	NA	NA	CASSLQGLGQPQHF	TGTGCCAGTAGTCTACAGGGATTGGGTCAGCCCCAGCATTTT
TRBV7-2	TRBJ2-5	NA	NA	CASSLAPGGGTQYF	TGTGCCAGCAGCTTAGCGCCGGGGGGCGGGACCCAGTACTTC
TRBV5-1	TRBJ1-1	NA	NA	CASSLDPGVMGTEAFF	TGCGCCAGCAGCTTGGATCCGGGTGTTATGGGCACTGAAGCTTTCTTT
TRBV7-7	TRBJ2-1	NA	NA	CASSLDRYNEQFF	TGTGCTAGCAGCTTAGACAGATACAATGAGCAGTTCTTC
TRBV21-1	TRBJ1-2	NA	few	CASSQTGCNYGYTF	TGTGCCAGCTCTCAGACAGGGTGTAACTATGGCTACACCTTC
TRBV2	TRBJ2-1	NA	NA	CASSEERSSYNEQFF	TGTGCCAGCAGTGAAGAAAGGAGCTCCTACAATGAGCAGTTCTTC
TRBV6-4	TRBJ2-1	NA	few	CASKGGIYNEQFF	TGTGCCAGCAAGGGGGGGATCTACAATGAGCAGTTCTTC
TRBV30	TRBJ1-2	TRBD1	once	CASQGVGHGYTF	TGTGCCTCCCAGGGGGTTGGCCATGGCTACACCTTC
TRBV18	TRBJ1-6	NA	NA	CASSPSIDSNNSPLHF	TGTGCCAGCTCACCAAGCATAGACAGTAATAATTCACCCCTCCACTTT
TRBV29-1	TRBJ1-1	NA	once	CSVIQGNTEAFF	TGCAGCGTAATACAGGGGAACACTGAAGCTTTCTTT
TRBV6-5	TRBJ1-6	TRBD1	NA	CASSWRQGASSPLHF	TGTGCCAGCAGTTGGCGACAGGGGGCAAGTTCACCCCTCCACTTT